The rows below give T cell receptor beta chains drawn from one sample of a study of T cell changes during pregnancy in multiple sclerosis. The protocol was immunoSEQ multiplex PCR, while the TCRdb copy is restricted to in-frame clones and leaves out a portion. The sample yields 70,000 to 85,000 clones, about 90% seen once. Material: peripheral blood, obtained before pregnancy. The receptors come from a female donor with multiple sclerosis, enrolled in a pregnancy study. Each CDR3 is given with its conserved first and last residue. A D gene is named only where the DNA matches it firmly. Clone size is given for some rows only: seen once, a few or many times, or a class if the clone is expanded.

-	TRBV18	TRBJ2-1	17	-	TGTGCCAGCTCACCACCCGGCAGGGGGGTCTCCTACAATGAGCAGTTCTTC	CASSPPGRGVSYNEQFF
-	TRBV7-9	TRBJ2-5	16	TRBD2	TGTGCCAGCAGCTTACGACTAGCGGGAGTTGGGGAGACCCAGTACTTC	CASSLRLAGVGETQYF
-	TRBV19	TRBJ1-2	15	TRBD1	TGTGCCAGTACCTCGCCGGACAGGGGATGGTATGGCTACACCTTC	CASTSPDRGWYGYTF
-	TRBV7-8	TRBJ2-1	15	-	TGTGCCAGCAGCCCCAGACACCCATCCTACAATGAGCAGTTCTTC	CASSPRHPSYNEQFF
-	TRBV5-6	TRBJ2-3	16	TRBD1	TGTGCCAGCAGCGGAACCGGGACAGGGAGCACAGATACGCAGTATTTT	CASSGTGTGSTDTQYF
-	TRBV7-2	TRBJ1-2	14	-	TGTGCCAGCAGCTTAGTGGGCTCCTCTGGGGGCTACACCTTC	CASSLVGSSGGYTF
-	TRBV5-6	TRBJ2-7	14	TRBD2	TGTGCCAGCAGCTTGGCGGGAGGGGCCTACGAGCAGTACTTC	CASSLAGGAYEQYF
-	TRBV7-2	TRBJ2-2	15	TRBD2	TGTGCCAGCAGCTTAAGCGGGGGGAACACCGGGGAGCTGTTTTTT	CASSLSGGNTGELFF
-	TRBV5-4	TRBJ2-7	14	TRBD2	TGTGCCAGCAGCTGGGGACTAGCGAAGTACGAGCAGTACTTC	CASSWGLAKYEQYF
-	TRBV20-1	TRBJ2-5	11	-	TGCAGTGCGTGGGGCTTGGAGACCCAGTACTTC	CSAWGLETQYF
-	TRBV5-1	TRBJ2-7	16	TRBD2	TGCGCCAGCAGCTTGGCCCCTAGCGGGAGTGGATACGAGCAGTACTTC	CASSLAPSGSGYEQYF
-	TRBV6-1	TRBJ2-7	11	-	TGTGCCAGCAGTGCAAGTACGGGGCAGTACTTC	CASSASTGQYF
once	TRBV6-5	TRBJ1-1	14	-	TGTGCCAGCCGCTCAGGGGTCTCGAGCACTGAAGCTTTCTTT	CASRSGVSSTEAFF
once	TRBV18	TRBJ2-7	18	TRBD1	TGTGCCAGCTCACCACCAGGGACAGGGGGTGTTATGGGCTACGAGCAGTACTTC	CASSPPGTGGVMGYEQYF
-	TRBV7-6	TRBJ2-1	13	TRBD1	TGTGCCAGCAGCTTCCGGCCAGGGGGCCCGCAGTTCTTC	CASSFRPGGPQFF
-	TRBV7-7	TRBJ2-1	13	TRBD1	TGTGCTAGCAGCTTAGACAGGGGCGATGAGCAGTTCTTC	CASSLDRGDEQFF
-	TRBV10-3	TRBJ1-2	13	-	TGTGCCATTGGCGGTCCAGCTAACTATGGCTACACCTTC	CAIGGPANYGYTF
-	TRBV18	TRBJ2-5	15	TRBD2	TGTGCCAGCTCACCATATACTAGCGGGACCAAGACCCAGTACTTC	CASSPYTSGTKTQYF